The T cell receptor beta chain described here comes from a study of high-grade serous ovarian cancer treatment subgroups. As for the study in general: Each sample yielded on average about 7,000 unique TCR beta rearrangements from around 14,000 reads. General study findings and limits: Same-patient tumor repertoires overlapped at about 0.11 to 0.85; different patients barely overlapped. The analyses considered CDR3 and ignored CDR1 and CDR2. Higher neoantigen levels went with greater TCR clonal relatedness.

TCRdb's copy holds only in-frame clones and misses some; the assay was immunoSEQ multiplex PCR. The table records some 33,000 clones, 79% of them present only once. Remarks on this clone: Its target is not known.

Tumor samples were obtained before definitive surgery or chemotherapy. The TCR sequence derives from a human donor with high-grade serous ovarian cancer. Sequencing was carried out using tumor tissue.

CDR3 residues: CASTQEGREVGIEQYF. The CDR3 coding sequence is TGTGCCAGCACCCAAGAGGGGCGGGAGGTTGGAATAGAGCAGTACTTC. This chain uses TRBV7-2 with TRBJ2-7, with 8 bases lining up with TRBD2. Germline V lookup: CDR1 SGHTA, CDR2 FQGNSA. This CDR3 is 16 amino acids long. Trimming removed 7 bases from V and 7 bases from J; junction bases left unmatched: 18.